The 10 T cell receptor beta chains given below trace back to one sample, sequenced in a study of Graves' ophthalmopathy and Graves' hyperthyroidism. From RNA, the CDR3 regions of TCR beta chains were amplified and sequenced. First-round RT-PCR employed HTBI primers, with a second-round multiplex PCR after it. Each CDR3 protein is one row after TCRdb ran MiXCR on the multiplex PCR reads. The sample holds around 400,000 distinct CDR3 sequences; around 21% are singletons and the top ten take around 3.1%. The sequenced sample consisted of peripheral blood. The receptor set was obtained from a woman younger than 30 with stable Graves' hyperthyroidism.

This clonotype was observed a few times. The chain employs TRBV30 and TRBJ1-5; D is unresolved. Trimming removed 0 bases at V and 5 bases at J, with 8 bases between. The CDR3 is made up of 13 amino acids. Per germline, CDR1 GTSNPN and CDR2 SVGIG (reference sequence). The CDR3 nucleotides read TGTGCCTGGAGTGTGGCCGGAGATCAGCCCCAGCATTTT. As protein: CAWSVAGDQPQHF.

This clonotype was counted many times. The V gene is TRBV28, the J gene TRBJ1-1; D remains ambiguous. Per the germline V gene, CDR1 is MDHEN and CDR2 is SYDVKM. The CDR3 sequence is 12 residues long. V was shortened by 5 bases and J by 7 bases, with 11 bases between the two germline ends. The chain's CDR3 is CASSLSGGEAFF. The DNA of the CDR3 is TGTGCCAGCAGTCTCTCGGGAGGTGAAGCTTTCTTT.

As for this clonotype: This may be a read error: a much more frequent sequence differs by one nucleotide. CDR3 nucleotide sequence: TGTGCCAGCAGCTTAGACAGCGTAGTGGGCTACACCTTC. This codes for CASSLDSVVGYTF. J is TRBJ1-2 and V is TRBV7-9, with D unresolved. Trimming stripped 1 base from V and 8 bases from J, with 11 bases between. In germline, CDR1 is SEHNR, CDR2 FQNEAQ (reference sequence). The CDR3 runs 13 residues.

This clonotype was picked up many times. The chain is built from TRBV13 and TRBJ2-7, with D possibly matching TRBD1 (5 bases). V lost 0 bases, J lost 4 bases, and 13 bases lay in between. Germline assignment: CDR1 PRHDT and CDR2 FYEKMQ (reference sequence). CDR3 size: 15 residues. The CDR3 spells CASSLGVRVEYEQYF. The CDR3 bases are TGTGCCAGCAGCTTAGGCGTCAGGGTAGAATACGAGCAGTACTTC.

The chain is built from TRBV6-1 and TRBJ1-5; D unclear. This CDR3 spans 12 amino acids. Germline V CDR1 and CDR2: MNHNS, SASEGT. Trimming pared 10 bases from V and 4 bases from J, leaving 11 bases between. The CDR3 DNA sequence: TGTGCCATCGAAAGTTTTAATCAGCCCCAGCATTTT. It codes for CAIESFNQPQHF.

The V and J genes are TRBV24-1 and TRBJ1-2; D uncertain. Germline CDR1 KGHDR, CDR2 SFDVKD. With 4 bases removed from V and 8 bases from J, the gap between germline ends came to 16 bases. The CDR3 runs 14 residues. The CDR3 region has the DNA TGTGCCACCAGTGACCCAGGACGGGCTAAGGGCTACACCTTC. Amino acids: CATSDPGRAKGYTF.

This clonotype showed up many times. The gene calls are TRBV27 and TRBJ2-5, with TRBD2 matching 7 bases. V lost 8 bases to trimming and J lost 5 bases; unmatched junction nucleotides: 14. CDR1 and CDR2 from the germline V gene are MNHEY and SMNVEV (reference sequence). The CDR3 is 15 amino acids. For the CDR3, the DNA is TGTGCCAGCTTTGGAAGGAGGGCGGGGGAGGAGACCCAGTACTTC. Translated: CASFGRRAGEETQYF.

This clonotype was found many times. The chain has TRBV27 and TRBJ1-1; D is perhaps TRBD1 (5 bases). Germline-derived CDR1 and CDR2 are MNHEY and SMNVEV (reference sequence). Trimming took 1 base from V and 0 from J, leaving 6 bases between them. This CDR3 has 14 amino acids. The CDR3 bases are TGTGCCAGCAGTTTATACAGGATGAACACTGAAGCTTTCTTT. Its translation is CASSLYRMNTEAFF.

This rearrangement joins TRBV6-2 or TRBV6-3 to TRBJ1-2; possibly TRBD1 for D (6 bases). In germline, CDR1 is MNHEY, CDR2 SVGEGT. CDR3 length equals 16 residues. V was shortened by 2 bases and J by 0 bases, with 13 bases between the two germline ends. The DNA for the CDR3 is TGTGCCAGCAGTTACCCCCTGGACAGTGCTAACTATGGCTACACCTTC. It is translated as CASSYPLDSANYGYTF.

This clonotype was found many times. This chain joins TRBV2 and TRBJ2-7, with 7 bases matching TRBD1. Germline V gene lookup returns CDR1 SNHLY and CDR2 FYNNEI. V was clipped by 7 bases and J by 5 bases; unmatched bases: 8. The CDR3 spans 13 residues. The CDR3 protein is CASTLTGRDEQYF. The CDR3 DNA sequence: TGTGCCAGCACCCTGACAGGGCGGGACGAGCAGTACTTC.